Shown below are 10 T cell receptor beta chains from a single sample sequenced in a study of T cell changes during pregnancy in multiple sclerosis (dated by TCRdb to the late 2010s). Receptor amplification or capture employed the immunoSEQ multiplex PCR assay. In its TCRdb copy, this immuneACCESS table keeps in-frame sequences only and misses some clones. Where compared with another copy, unresolved V genes explain less than half of these, and the others have no known cause. The sample records under 80,000 clones, 80% to 95% of which are singletons. The ten largest clones capture 1.4% of the sample. Sequenced here: peripheral blood, sampled in the second trimester of pregnancy. The source of these receptors is a female donor with multiple sclerosis, enrolled in a pregnancy study.

V usage is TRBV27 and J usage is TRBJ1-2, with TRBD1 identical over 10 bases. CDR1 MNHEY and CDR2 SMNVEV come from the germline V gene (reference sequence). Trimming took 6 bases from V and 5 from J; bases not matched to a gene: 12. The CDR3 consists of 16 residues. CDR3 protein: CASSLEPGTGDYGYTF. The CDR3 DNA sequence: TGTGCCAGCAGCCTGGAGCCCGGGACAGGGGATTATGGCTACACCTTC.

This sequence joins TRBV6-6 and TRBJ2-7; possibly TRBD2 for D (6 bases). The germline V and J ends were trimmed by 7 bases and 0 bases, with 13 bases remaining between them. The length of the CDR3 is 14 residues. Germline-derived CDR1 and CDR2 are MNHNY and SVGAGI (reference sequence). Here the CDR3 reads CASTLGGSSYEQYF. DNA of the CDR3: TGTGCCAGCACTCTTGGGGGGAGCTCCTACGAGCAGTACTTC.

The chain has TRBV7-9 and TRBJ2-7, with 7 positions matching TRBD2. Germline assignment: CDR1 SEHNR and CDR2 FQNEAQ (reference sequence). V dropped 2 bases and J dropped 4; count of bases not matched to a gene: 11. CDR3 length: 16 amino acids. The CDR3 loop is CASSLTMGGKEYEQYF. DNA of the CDR3: TGTGCCAGCAGCTTAACAATGGGGGGGAAGGAGTACGAGCAGTACTTC.

This clone was seen once. This chain joins TRBV25-1 and TRBJ1-1; D ambiguous. This CDR3 region has 15 residues. Trimming left V 1 base short and J 5 bases short, with 14 bases between. Germline CDR1 is MGHDK and CDR2 is SYGVNS. The CDR3 sequence: CASSESRGSVTEAFF. Here the CDR3 DNA reads TGTGCCAGCAGTGAATCCCGAGGGTCGGTGACTGAAGCTTTCTTT.

The chain employs TRBV14 and TRBJ1-3; no definite D call. V dropped 0 bases and J dropped 4 bases, with 10 bases sitting between them. From germline, CDR1 is SGHDN and CDR2 FVKESK. This CDR3 comprises 15 residues. CDR3: CASSQEEVAGNTIYF. CDR3 bases: TGTGCCAGCAGCCAAGAGGAGGTTGCGGGAAACACCATATATTTT.

J is TRBJ2-7 and V is TRBV6-1, with TRBD2 as a possible D gene (5 bases). Trimming pared 10 bases from V and 6 bases from J, leaving 19 bases between. Germline lookup yields CDR1 MNHNS and CDR2 SASEGT. The CDR3 is 13 residues long. The CDR3 region has the DNA TGTGCCACCGGTGGCGGGCGCCACCTCGAGCAGTACTTC. Its protein is CATGGGRHLEQYF.

V usage is TRBV5-1 and J usage is TRBJ2-2; the D gene is possibly TRBD2 (5 bases). Germline CDR1 SGHRS, CDR2 YFSETQ. The CDR3 contains 16 residues. Between the trimmed V and J ends, which lost 4 bases and 0 bases, there was a span of 13 bases. CDR3 nucleotide sequence: TGCGCCAGCAGCGGATCACTAGACGCGAACACCGGGGAGCTGTTTTTT. This encodes CASSGSLDANTGELFF. The full variable domain, with the rest looked up from reference TRBV5-1 and TRBJ2-2, is KAGVTQTPRYLIKTRGQQVTLSCSPISGHRSVSWYQQTPGQGLQFLFEYFSETQRNKGNFPGRFSGRQFSNSRSEMNVSTLELGDSALYLCASSGSLDANTGELFFGEGSRLTVL.

This chain joins TRBV5-1 and TRBJ1-2; unclear D gene. The CDR3 length is 13 residues. Deletions cut 0 bases from V and 8 bases from J, with 11 bases between. Germline V gives CDR1 SGHRS, CDR2 YFSETQ. The CDR3, as DNA: TGCGCCAGCAGCTTGGAAGCGGGGTCCGGCTACACCTTC. Residues: CASSLEAGSGYTF.

This clone was seen a single time. The chain links TRBV19 to TRBJ2-6; D may be TRBD1 (6 bases). CDR1 and CDR2 from the germline V gene are LNHDA and SQIVND (reference sequence). The CDR3 loop spans 16 amino acids. V shed 6 bases and J shed 2 bases, with 14 bases lying between them. The CDR3 region has the DNA TGTGCCAGTAGAAGACCCGGGACAACTGGGGCCAACGTCCTGACTTTC. Amino acid sequence: CASRRPGTTGANVLTF.

The genes are TRBV30 and TRBJ1-1; D gene unclear. Per the germline V gene, CDR1 is GTSNPN and CDR2 is SVGIG (reference sequence). The CDR3 runs to 12 residues. Between the trimmed V and J ends, which lost 3 bases and 4 bases, there was a span of 9 bases. Here the CDR3 reads CAWRDSSTEAFF. CDR3 in DNA: TGTGCCTGGAGAGATAGCTCCACTGAAGCTTTCTTT.